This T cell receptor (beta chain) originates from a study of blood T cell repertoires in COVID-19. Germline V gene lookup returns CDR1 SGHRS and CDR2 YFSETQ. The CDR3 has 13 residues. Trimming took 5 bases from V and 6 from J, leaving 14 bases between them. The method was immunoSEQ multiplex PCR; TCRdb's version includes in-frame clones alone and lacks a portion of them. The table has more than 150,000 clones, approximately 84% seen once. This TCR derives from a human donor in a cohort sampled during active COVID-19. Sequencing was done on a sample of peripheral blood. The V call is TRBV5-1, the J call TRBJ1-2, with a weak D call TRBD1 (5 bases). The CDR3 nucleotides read TGCGCCAGCAGTCCTAGGACATCTGATGGCTACACCTTC. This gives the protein CASSPRTSDGYTF.